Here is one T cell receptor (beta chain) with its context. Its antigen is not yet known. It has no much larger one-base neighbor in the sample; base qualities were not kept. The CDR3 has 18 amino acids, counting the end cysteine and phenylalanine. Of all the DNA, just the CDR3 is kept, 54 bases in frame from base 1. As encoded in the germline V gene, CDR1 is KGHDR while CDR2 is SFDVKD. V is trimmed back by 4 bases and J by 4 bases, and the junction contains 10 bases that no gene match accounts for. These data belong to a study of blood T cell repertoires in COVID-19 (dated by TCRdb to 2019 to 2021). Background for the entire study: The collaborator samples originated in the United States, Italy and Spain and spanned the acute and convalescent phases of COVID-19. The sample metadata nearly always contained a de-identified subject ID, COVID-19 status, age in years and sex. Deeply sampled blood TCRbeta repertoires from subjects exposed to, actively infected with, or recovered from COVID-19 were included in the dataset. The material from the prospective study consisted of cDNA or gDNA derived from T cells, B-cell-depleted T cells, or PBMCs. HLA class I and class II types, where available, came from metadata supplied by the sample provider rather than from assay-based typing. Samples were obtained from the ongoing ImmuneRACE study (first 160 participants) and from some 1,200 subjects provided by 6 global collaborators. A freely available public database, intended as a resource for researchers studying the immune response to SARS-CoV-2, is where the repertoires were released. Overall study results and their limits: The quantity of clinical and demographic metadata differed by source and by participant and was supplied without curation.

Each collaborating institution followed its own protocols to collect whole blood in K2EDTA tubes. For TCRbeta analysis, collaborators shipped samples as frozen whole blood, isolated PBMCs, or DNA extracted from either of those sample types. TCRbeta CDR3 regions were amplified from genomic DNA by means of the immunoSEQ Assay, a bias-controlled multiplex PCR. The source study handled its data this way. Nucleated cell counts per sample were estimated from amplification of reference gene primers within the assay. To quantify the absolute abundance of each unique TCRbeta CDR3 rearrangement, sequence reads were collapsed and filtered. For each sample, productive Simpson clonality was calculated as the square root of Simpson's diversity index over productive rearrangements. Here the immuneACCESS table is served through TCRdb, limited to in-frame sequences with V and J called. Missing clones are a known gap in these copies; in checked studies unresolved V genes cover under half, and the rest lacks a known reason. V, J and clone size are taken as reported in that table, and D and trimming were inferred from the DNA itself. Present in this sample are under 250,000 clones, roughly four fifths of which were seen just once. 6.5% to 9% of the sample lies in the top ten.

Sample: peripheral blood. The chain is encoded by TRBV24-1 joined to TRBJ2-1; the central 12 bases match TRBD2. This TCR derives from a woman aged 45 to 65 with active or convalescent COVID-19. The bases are TGTGCCACCAGTGACTCAGGACTAGCGGGATTTTATTACAATGAGCAGTTCTTC. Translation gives CATSDSGLAGFYYNEQFF.